The clone carrying this T cell receptor (beta chain) was observed at least ten times. This CDR3 has 14 residues. Losses at the gene ends were 1 base for V and 12 bases for J; bases not matched to a gene: 9. CDR1 is SGHTA and CDR2 is FQGNSA in the germline V gene. TCRdb called the 5' RACE reads again in MiXCR, with one record for every CDR3 protein. The sample contains about 41,000 distinct CDR3 sequences, 9.5% to 15% of which appear only once. The data derive from a study of neurological immune-mediated disorders. The V and J genes are TRBV7-2 and TRBJ2-1; 7 nucleotides align to TRBD2. The TCR sequence derives from a female donor in good health. The sequencing input was PBMCs. CDR3 loop: CASSLGIRSGGQFF. CDR3 nucleotides: TGTGCCAGCAGCTTAGGAATCCGGTCGGGGGGGCAGTTCTTC.